Listed below are T cell receptor beta chains from one sample, sequenced in a study of molecular identifiers for immune sequencing clone quantification. Each CDR3 protein gets one entry after TCRdb re-called the PCR reads with MiXCR. The sample carries some 320,000 distinct CDR3 sequences, roughly 24% recorded once. Sequenced: naive CD8+ T cells from blood, with Jurkat cell RNA spiked in. These receptors were obtained from a human donor in good health. Some libraries in this study had Jurkat cell RNA spiked in. CDR3s include the opening cysteine and the closing phenylalanine or tryptophan. The D gene is left open where the match is weak. Not all rows give a size; the values are once, few, many and, for expanded clones, a class.

d_gene	len	j_gene	abundance	v_gene	CDR3aa	CDR3nt
TRBD1	15	TRBJ1-1	many	TRBV5-8	CASSLVGGGPMEAFF	TGTGCCAGCAGCTTGGTTGGAGGGGGCCCCATGGAAGCTTTCTTT
TRBD1	17	TRBJ2-5	NA	TRBV27	CVSSMRTGGFLGETQYF	TGTGTCAGCAGTATGAGGACAGGGGGCTTTTTGGGAGAGACCCAGTACTTC
NA	18	TRBJ1-1	few	TRBV6-2/TRBV6-3	CASSLVRIDSLMNTEAFF	TGTGCCAGCAGTTTGGTGCGGATCGACAGCCTCATGAACACTGAAGCTTTCTTT
NA	15	TRBJ2-7	NA	TRBV4-2	CASSQEGQPGDEQYF	TGTGCCAGCAGCCAAGAAGGGCAGCCCGGGGACGAGCAGTACTTC
NA	14	TRBJ2-5	NA	TRBV6-1	CASGDARGEDTQYF	TGTGCCAGCGGTGATGCCCGGGGAGAGGACACCCAGTACTTT
NA	13	TRBJ1-2	NA	TRBV30	CAWGPSTHGSYTF	TGTGCCTGGGGGCCGTCGACCCATGGCAGCTACACCTTC
NA	15	TRBJ2-3	many	TRBV7-2	CASSPGGGSADTQYF	TGTGCCAGCAGCCCAGGGGGCGGGAGTGCAGATACGCAGTATTTT
NA	14	TRBJ2-2	many	TRBV29-1	CSVDGGDNTGELFF	TGCAGCGTTGATGGAGGTGATAACACCGGGGAGCTGTTTTTT
NA	15	TRBJ1-5	many	TRBV12-3/TRBV12-4	CASSFTVGPLGPQHF	TGTGCCAGCAGTTTCACAGTAGGGCCCCTGGGCCCCCAGCATTTT
TRBD2	15	TRBJ2-5	few	TRBV2	CASSPDAGGPETQYF	TGTGCCAGCAGTCCTGACGCGGGGGGGCCGGAGACCCAGTACTTC
TRBD2	15	TRBJ2-7	few	TRBV27	CASSQTAGRSYEQYF	TGTGCCAGCAGTCAAACAGCGGGGAGGTCCTACGAGCAGTACTTC
NA	13	TRBJ2-3	many	TRBV14	CASSQARTDTQYF	TGTGCCAGCAGCCAAGCCCGGACAGATACGCAGTATTTT
TRBD2	13	TRBJ2-3	few	TRBV10-1	CAIGTSGADTQYF	TGCGCCATCGGGACTAGCGGGGCGGATACGCAGTATTTT
NA	16	TRBJ2-6	many	TRBV19	CASSIGRGSGANVLTF	TGTGCCAGTAGTATAGGACGAGGCTCTGGGGCCAACGTCCTGACTTTC
NA	13	TRBJ2-5	many	TRBV4-1	CASSQERGETQYF	TGCGCCAGCAGCCAAGAAAGGGGGGAGACCCAGTACTTC
NA	11	TRBJ1-1	many	TRBV30	CACTPNTEAFF	TGTGCCTGTACACCGAACACTGAAGCTTTCTTT
TRBD1	13	TRBJ1-2	many	TRBV2	CASSNRGPYGYTF	TGTGCCAGCAGTAACAGGGGACCCTATGGCTACACCTTC
NA	17	TRBJ1-3	NA	TRBV7-9	CASSPNRGQISGNTIYF	TGTGCCAGCAGTCCGAATAGAGGACAGATCTCTGGAAACACCATATATTTT
TRBD1	13	TRBJ1-1	NA	TRBV12-3/TRBV12-4	CASSQTGAAEAFF	TGTGCCAGCAGTCAAACAGGGGCCGCTGAAGCTTTCTTT
NA	15	TRBJ2-5	NA	TRBV29-1	CSVVFMLGNQETQYF	TGCAGCGTTGTATTCATGCTGGGGAACCAAGAGACCCAGTACTTC
NA	14	TRBJ1-5	many	TRBV7-2	CASTTMDGNQPQHF	TGTGCCAGCACCACAATGGACGGGAATCAGCCCCAGCATTTT
NA	14	TRBJ2-7	many	TRBV25-1	CASSPRTENYEQYF	TGTGCCAGCAGTCCACGGACCGAGAACTACGAGCAGTACTTC
TRBD1	15	TRBJ1-6	few	TRBV9	CASSPDRSYNSPLHF	TGTGCCAGCAGCCCGGACAGGTCCTATAATTCACCCCTCCACTTT
TRBD1	15	TRBJ2-7	few	TRBV4-3	CASSQEDRGFYEQYF	TGCGCCAGCAGCCAAGAAGACAGGGGGTTCTACGAGCAGTACTTC
NA	14	TRBJ1-2	few	TRBV2	CASSPEWSGWGYTF	TGTGCCAGCAGCCCGGAGTGGTCCGGTTGGGGCTACACCTTC
TRBD2	14	TRBJ2-7	many	TRBV28	CASRREGVLYEQYF	TGTGCCAGCAGGAGGGAGGGAGTACTCTACGAGCAGTACTTC
NA	12	TRBJ2-2	many	TRBV7-9	CASSIRRGGLFF	TGTGCCAGCAGCATCAGACGGGGCGGGCTGTTTTTT
NA	14	TRBJ1-2	few	TRBV5-1	CASSLGPENYGYTF	TGCGCCAGCAGCTTGGGTCCCGAGAACTATGGCTACACCTTC
NA	13	TRBJ1-3	many	TRBV9	CASSVNSGNTIYF	TGTGCCAGCAGCGTCAACTCTGGAAACACCATATATTTT